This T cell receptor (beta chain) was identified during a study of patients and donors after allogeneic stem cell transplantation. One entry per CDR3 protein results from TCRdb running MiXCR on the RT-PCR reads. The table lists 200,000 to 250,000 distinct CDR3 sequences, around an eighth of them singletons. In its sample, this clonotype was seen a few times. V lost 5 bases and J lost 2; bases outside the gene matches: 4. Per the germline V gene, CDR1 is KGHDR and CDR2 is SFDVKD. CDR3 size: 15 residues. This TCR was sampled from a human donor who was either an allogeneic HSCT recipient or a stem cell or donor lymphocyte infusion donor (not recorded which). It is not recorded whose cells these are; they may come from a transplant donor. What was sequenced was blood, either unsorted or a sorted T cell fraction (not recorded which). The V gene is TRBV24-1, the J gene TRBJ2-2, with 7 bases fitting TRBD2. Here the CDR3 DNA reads TGTGCCACCAGTGTGGGAGGGACTAACACCGGGGAGCTGTTTTTT. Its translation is CATSVGGTNTGELFF.